This TCR beta chain was sequenced during a study of cytomegalovirus exposure and HLA in healthy donors. General study points: There were a few CMV-associated chains whose specificity for CMV antigens was confirmed in vitro.

Primers for the PCR totalled 60 Vbeta and 13 Jbeta. The data were produced by immunoSEQ multiplex PCR, yet TCRdb's version contains in-frame clones alone and is incomplete. The sample includes around 140,000 clones, roughly 78% of them seen just once. Worth noting for this clone: What it binds is unknown.

Germline values: CDR1 SGDLS, CDR2 YYNGEE. This CDR3 has 16 amino acids. V lost 0 bases and J 3 bases, leaving 13 bases between the germline ends. The sequence derives from a female donor in good health and CMV-seronegative. The chain combines TRBV9 with TRBJ2-1; D is possibly TRBD1 (6 bases). Sample: PBMCs. CDR3: CASSVGSRGNYNEQFF. In nucleotides, the CDR3 is TGTGCCAGCAGCGTAGGTAGCAGGGGAAACTACAATGAGCAGTTCTTC.